This TCR beta chain appears in the sequencing data of a study of T-cell reconstitution after alpha-beta-depleted transplantation in children. This clonotype was detected only a few times. For TCRbeta, the library was prepared with unique molecular identifiers. TCRdb called the PCR reads again in MiXCR, with one record for every CDR3 protein. The repertoire holds more than 400,000 distinct CDR3 sequences, with about 10% as singletons. The CDR3 is made up of 15 amino acids. Deletions cut 5 bases from V and 1 base from J, with 14 bases between. The germline gives CDR1 KGHSH, CDR2 LQKENI. The chain joins TRBV18 to TRBJ2-5; D could derive from TRBD1 or TRBD2 (5 bases each). The origin of this receptor is a female patient between 2 and 15 years old who had a stem cell transplant for aplastic anemia, so the T cells may come from the graft donor. The source was PBMCs, mostly from graft donor cells, collected 180 days after TCRalphabeta/CD19-depleted stem cell transplant. CDR3 DNA: TGTGCCAGCTCAAGACTTACCGGGACCCAAGAGACCCAGTACTTC. It encodes CASSRLTGTQETQYF.